The 32 T cell receptor beta chains presented below share a single source sample, sequenced in a study of T-cell reconstitution after alpha-beta-depleted transplantation in children. During its preparation, the TCRbeta library received unique molecular identifiers. TCRdb passed the PCR reads through MiXCR, listing each CDR3 protein once. Of 350,000 to 500,000 distinct CDR3 sequences in the sample, around two fifths were seen once. This specimen consisted of PBMCs, obtained before TCRalphabeta/CD19-depleted stem cell transplant. These receptors were taken from a girl aged 2 to 9 with aplastic anemia, due to receive a stem cell transplant.

V and J are TRBV6-2 or TRBV6-3 and TRBJ2-7; D possibly corresponds to TRBD1 (5 bases). The CDR3 has 13 residues. In germline, CDR1 is MNHEY, CDR2 SVGEGT. Between the trimmed V and J ends, which lost 7 bases and 5 bases, there was a span of 15 bases. For the CDR3, the DNA is TGTGCCAGCAATCGTTGGGGCTCGAACGAGCAGTACTTC. Protein sequence: CASNRWGSNEQYF.

The V call is TRBV7-9, the J call TRBJ2-1; possible D gene TRBD2, 5 bases. The germline CDR1 and CDR2 sequences are SEHNR and FQNEAQ (reference sequence). This CDR3 has 13 residues. Trimming left V 5 bases short and J 8 bases short, with 13 bases between. CDR3 sequence: CASSPKPSYEQFF. For the CDR3, the DNA is TGTGCCAGCAGCCCGAAGCCTAGCTATGAGCAGTTCTTC.

In this sample, this clonotype turned up many times. The rearrangement joins TRBV9 to TRBJ1-3, with D possibly TRBD1 on 6 matching bases. This CDR3 has 16 amino acids. Germline V lookup: CDR1 SGDLS, CDR2 YYNGEE. V lost 0 bases, J lost 3 bases, and 13 bases lay in between. Written as DNA, the CDR3 is TGTGCCAGCAGCGTAGCCCCGGACAGACTTGGAAACACCATATATTTT. Amino acid sequence: CASSVAPDRLGNTIYF.

This clonotype has a count of ten or more. This chain connects TRBV4-2 to TRBJ2-7; D is possibly TRBD2 (6 bases). V was pared by 0 bases and J by 4 bases, with 19 bases between. Germline assignment: CDR1 LGHNA and CDR2 YNFKEQ. The CDR3 length is 17 residues. CDR3: CASSQDWDSGGFYEQYF. CDR3 in DNA: TGTGCCAGCAGCCAAGATTGGGATAGCGGAGGCTTTTACGAGCAGTACTTC.

In this sample, this clonotype turned up a few times. CDR3 amino acids: CASSLDPIQGTGRAYNEQFF. In DNA form, the CDR3 reads TGTGCCAGCAGCTTAGACCCTATACAGGGGACGGGGAGGGCCTACAATGAGCAGTTCTTC. The genes are TRBV11-1 and TRBJ2-1; either TRBD1 or TRBD2 may fit D (7 bases each). Germline assignment: CDR1 SGHAT and CDR2 FQDESV (reference sequence). Trimming took 1 base from V and 2 from J, leaving 24 bases between them. The CDR3 runs 20 residues.

The V call is TRBV12-3 or TRBV12-4, the J call TRBJ2-7; either TRBD1 or TRBD2 may supply D (6 bases each). The V end lost 3 bases, the J end lost 5 bases, and 14 bases lay between the germline ends. This CDR3 has 14 amino acids. The CDR3 sequence: CASSLGRDIHEQYF. DNA of the CDR3: TGTGCCAGCAGTTTGGGGCGGGACATCCACGAGCAGTACTTC.

The chain uses TRBV5-1 and TRBJ2-1; TRBD1 agrees at 11 bases. Germline values: CDR1 SGHRS, CDR2 YFSETQ. V trimming: 0 bases; J trimming: 0 bases; junction bases outside the gene matches: 5. CDR3 length equals 18 residues. Written as DNA, the CDR3 is TGCGCCAGCAGCTTGGGGACAGGGGGCCCCCTCTCCTACAATGAGCAGTTCTTC. Amino acids: CASSLGTGGPLSYNEQFF.

This rearrangement joins TRBV11-2 to TRBJ2-1; D is perhaps TRBD2 (6 bases). Germline V gene lookup returns CDR1 SGHAT and CDR2 FQNNGV. V shed 1 base and J shed 8 bases, with 21 bases lying between them. This CDR3 region has 17 residues. CDR3 residues: CASSLALRQGGFDEQFF. The CDR3 nucleotides are TGTGCCAGCAGCTTAGCATTACGGCAGGGAGGCTTCGATGAGCAGTTCTTC. The whole variable domain, remainder taken from reference TRBV11-2 and TRBJ2-1, is EAGVAQSPRYKIIEKRQSVAFWCNPISGHATLYWYQQILGQGPKLLIQFQNNGVVDDSQLPKDRFSAERLKGVDSTLKIQPAKLEDSAVYLCASSLALRQGGFDEQFFGPGTRLTVL.

The rearrangement links TRBV6-5 to TRBJ2-5, with D possibly matching TRBD2 (6 bases). The V and J ends lost 2 bases and 4 bases respectively, with 11 bases between them. CDR3 size: 14 residues. Germline V lookup: CDR1 MNHEY, CDR2 SVGAGI. The CDR3 spells CASSYNWGGETQYF. The CDR3 nucleotides are TGTGCCAGCAGTTACAACTGGGGAGGAGAGACCCAGTACTTC.

This clonotype was seen ten or more times. The chain joins TRBV20-1 to TRBJ1-2, with D unclear. From germline, CDR1 is DFQATT and CDR2 SNEGSKA (reference sequence). This CDR3 spans 13 amino acids. The V end was cut by 4 bases, the J end by 0 bases, with 9 bases between. The CDR3 region is CSAIDTTNYGYTF. The CDR3 nucleotides read TGCAGTGCTATAGACACAACTAACTATGGCTACACCTTC.

The gene calls are TRBV6-5 and TRBJ2-7; 8 bases fit TRBD2. V lost 4 bases and J lost 2; bases outside the gene matches: 10. CDR1 is MNHEY, CDR2 SVGAGI, per germline. The CDR3 length is 16 residues. The CDR3 DNA follows: TGTGCCAGCAGTTTATCGTTTAGCGGGGCCACCTACGAGCAGTACTTC. Translated, it gives CASSLSFSGATYEQYF.

The V gene is TRBV15, the J gene TRBJ2-5, with a tentative D call TRBD1 (6 bases). CDR3 length: 15 residues. Germline V gives CDR1 LNHNV, CDR2 YYDKDF (reference sequence). The V and J ends lost 0 bases and 5 bases respectively, with 13 bases between them. CDR3 sequence: CATSREGTGKETQYF. CDR3 sequence (DNA): TGTGCCACCAGCAGAGAGGGCACAGGGAAGGAGACCCAGTACTTC.

The rearrangement links TRBV5-1 to TRBJ1-2; D unclear. Trimming cost V 0 bases and J 2 bases, with 8 bases left between them. The CDR3 has 14 amino acids. From germline, CDR1 is SGHRS and CDR2 YFSETQ. The CDR3 loop is CASSLGHPNYGYTF. CDR3 DNA: TGCGCCAGCAGCTTGGGACACCCGAACTATGGCTACACCTTC. Based on the CDR3 plus reference TRBV5-1 and TRBJ1-2, the full variable domain is KAGVTQTPRYLIKTRGQQVTLSCSPISGHRSVSWYQQTPGQGLQFLFEYFSETQRNKGNFPGRFSGRQFSNSRSEMNVSTLELGDSALYLCASSLGHPNYGYTFGSGTRLTVV.

The rearrangement links TRBV20-1 to TRBJ2-1; TRBD2 matches at 8 bases. Unmatched junction bases numbered 12, after V lost 4 bases and J lost 4 bases. The CDR3 runs 16 residues. Germline values: CDR1 DFQATT, CDR2 SNEGSKA (reference sequence). CDR3 protein: CSAIDLLAGRYNEQFF. The CDR3 nucleotides are TGCAGTGCTATAGACCTTCTAGCGGGTAGATACAATGAGCAGTTCTTC.

Only a few counts were recorded for this clonotype. The chain is built from TRBV30 and TRBJ2-3; tentatively, D is TRBD1 (6 bases). The CDR3 sequence is 16 residues long. V lost 1 base, J lost 1 base, and 15 bases lay in between. The V gene's germline CDR1 is GTSNPN and CDR2 SVGIG (reference sequence). The CDR3: CAWSGKQGPGTDTQYF. CDR3 in DNA: TGTGCCTGGAGTGGAAAACAGGGCCCTGGCACAGATACGCAGTATTTT.

This chain links TRBV7-7 with TRBJ2-2, with a weak D call TRBD1 (7 bases). CDR3 length equals 17 residues. With 5 bases removed from V and 0 bases from J, the gap between germline ends came to 16 bases. Germline CDR1 SSHAT, CDR2 FNYEAQ (reference sequence). CDR3 DNA sequence: TGTGCCAGCAGCCGGGACAGTGGCGGGGCGAACACCGGGGAGCTGTTTTTT. Its protein product is CASSRDSGGANTGELFF.

In its sample, this clonotype was seen a few times. This chain joins TRBV15 and TRBJ2-7, with 9 bases fitting TRBD1. This CDR3 comprises 15 residues. Germline V gene data show CDR1 as LNHNV and CDR2 as YYDKDF (reference sequence). V dropped 2 bases and J dropped 6; count of bases not matched to a gene: 8. The CDR3, as DNA: TGTGCCACCAGCAGATCCGGGACAGGGTCCGGCGAGCAGTACTTC. It yields the protein CATSRSGTGSGEQYF.

V gene TRBV29-1 combines with J gene TRBJ1-1; D might be TRBD1 (6 bases). Germline CDR1 SQVTM, CDR2 ANQGSEA. This CDR3 is built from 12 residues. The V and J ends lost 4 bases and 6 bases respectively, with 12 bases between them. CDR3 sequence reads: CSVAEGGPEAFF. In DNA form, the CDR3 reads TGCAGCGTTGCCGAGGGGGGCCCTGAAGCTTTCTTT.

This clonotype occurred many times. The chain carries TRBV20-1 and TRBJ2-5; 12 bases line up with TRBD1. In germline, CDR1 is DFQATT, CDR2 SNEGSKA (reference sequence). This CDR3 is built from 15 residues. The V gene end was trimmed by 3 bases and the J gene end by 4 bases; junction bases not matched to a gene: 6. DNA of the CDR3: TGCAGTGCTAGGCCGGGACAGGGGGCGCGAGAGACCCAGTACTTC. Amino acid sequence: CSARPGQGARETQYF.

Details on this clonotype: A read error is likely, as this CDR3 ends without the conserved phenylalanine or tryptophan. The chain employs TRBV7-9 and TRBJ2-7; D ambiguous. The V end was cut by 5 bases, the J end by 2 bases, with 7 bases between. The CDR3 is made up of 12 amino acids. Germline V lookup: CDR1 SEHNR, CDR2 FQNEAQ (reference sequence). CDR3 DNA: TGTGCCAGCAGCCAAGGACCCTACGAGCAGTACCTC. Translation gives CASSQGPYEQYL.

This clonotype was seen a few times. The chain recombines TRBV20-1 with TRBJ2-5; D is uncertain. Per the germline V gene, CDR1 is DFQATT and CDR2 is SNEGSKA (reference sequence). V lost 5 bases, J lost 2 bases, and 6 bases lay in between. This CDR3 has 11 residues. For the CDR3, the DNA is TGCAGTGCTCGAGTACAAGAGACCCAGTACTTC. This gives the protein CSARVQETQYF.

In its sample, this clonotype was seen a few times. The CDR3 here is CSARLDRDGGLSPLHF. The CDR3 coding sequence is TGCAGTGCTCGCTTAGACCGGGACGGGGGGCTTTCACCCCTCCACTTT. The chain employs TRBV20-1 and TRBJ1-6, with D possibly TRBD1 on 6 matching bases. V was pared by 5 bases and J by 9 bases, with 23 bases between. Looked up from germline, CDR1 is DFQATT and CDR2 is SNEGSKA (reference sequence). The CDR3 runs 16 residues.

The chain employs TRBV7-2 and TRBJ2-6; D is perhaps TRBD1 (6 bases). The CDR3 runs to 17 residues. Trimming pared 4 bases from V and 3 bases from J, leaving 16 bases between. Germline V CDR1 and CDR2: SGHTA, FQGNSA. The CDR3 sequence: CASSWTDTGFGANVLTF. For the CDR3, the DNA is TGTGCCAGCAGCTGGACGGATACAGGGTTTGGGGCCAACGTCCTGACTTTC.

The chain combines TRBV7-8 with TRBJ1-2; possibly TRBD1 for D (5 bases). Germline CDR1 SGHVS, CDR2 FQNEAQ. With 4 bases removed from V and 8 bases from J, the gap between germline ends came to 17 bases. This CDR3 is built from 14 residues. The CDR3 is CASSSQGSILGYTF. The CDR3, as DNA: TGTGCCAGCAGCTCTCAGGGTTCGATTTTGGGCTACACCTTC.

V and J are TRBV12-3 or TRBV12-4 and TRBJ2-7; 8 positions agree with TRBD1. This CDR3 has 13 amino acids. With 7 bases clipped from V and 6 bases from J, the junction kept 8 bases outside the gene matches. CDR3 residues: CASTGQGAPEQYF. The CDR3 DNA sequence: TGTGCCAGCACCGGACAGGGTGCCCCCGAGCAGTACTTC.

The table lists this clonotype with a few counts. The chain uses TRBV3-1 and TRBJ2-7; the match to TRBD2 covers 13 bases. The germline V gene encodes CDR1 LGHDT and CDR2 YNNKEL (reference sequence). The CDR3 extends over 15 amino acids. J gave up 6 bases and V 4 bases, and 6 bases lay outside the gene matches. DNA of the CDR3: TGTGCCAGCAGCCCGTTAGGACTAGCGGGAGCCGAGCAGTACTTC. This translates into CASSPLGLAGAEQYF.

The V and J genes are TRBV7-3 and TRBJ2-1; D not resolved. The CDR3 has 15 amino acids. V gave up 5 bases and J gave up 1 base, with 12 bases separating them. CDR1 is SGHTA, CDR2 FQGTGA, per germline. The CDR3 region is CASSNARSSYNEQFF. CDR3 in DNA: TGTGCCAGCAGCAACGCTCGTTCGTCCTACAATGAGCAGTTCTTC.

The V gene is TRBV28, the J gene TRBJ1-2; 8 nucleotides agree with TRBD1. The CDR3 length is 17 residues. CDR1 and CDR2 (germline): MDHEN, SYDVKM. J was trimmed by 2 bases and V by 6 bases; bases with no gene match: 14. This CDR3 is CASSRKGAQGANYGYTF. The CDR3 nucleotides are TGTGCCAGCAGCCGGAAGGGTGCGCAGGGGGCGAACTATGGCTACACCTTC.

This clonotype has more than one count but fewer than ten. The chain carries TRBV7-8 and TRBJ2-3, with 15 bases identical to TRBD2. Per germline, CDR1 SGHVS and CDR2 FQNEAQ. The ends lost 2 bases at V and 3 bases at J; junction bases unmatched: 3. The CDR3 is 17 amino acids. As DNA, the CDR3 is TGTGCCAGCAGCTTAAGGACTAGCGGGAGGGGAACAGATACGCAGTATTTT. Residues: CASSLRTSGRGTDTQYF.

V and J are TRBV27 and TRBJ2-5, with D possibly being TRBD2 (5 bases). Trimming left V 5 bases short and J 0 bases short, with 13 bases between. Germline assignment: CDR1 MNHEY and CDR2 SMNVEV (reference sequence). The CDR3 length is 15 residues. The CDR3 spells CASSTRAGHQETQYF. In nucleotides, the CDR3 is TGTGCCAGCAGTACCCGGGCGGGCCACCAAGAGACCCAGTACTTC.

This clonotype was recorded many times. The chain carries TRBV5-4 and TRBJ2-7; 7 bases match TRBD2. CDR3 size: 14 residues. Trimming removed 5 bases from V and 2 bases from J; junction bases left unmatched: 7. Germline CDR1 reads SGHNT; CDR2 reads YYREEE (reference sequence). The CDR3 reads CASRGGVDTYEQYF. The CDR3 region has the DNA TGTGCCAGCAGGGGGGGGGTGGATACCTACGAGCAGTACTTC.

This chain's CDR3 is CAIRAGTGGTDTQYF. The CDR3 coding sequence is TGTGCCATCAGAGCAGGGACTGGTGGCACAGATACGCAGTATTTT. V is TRBV10-3 and J is TRBJ2-3; D may be TRBD2 (6 bases). In germline, CDR1 is ENHRY, CDR2 SYGVKD. V dropped 6 bases and J dropped 1 base, with 14 bases sitting between them. This CDR3 spans 15 amino acids.